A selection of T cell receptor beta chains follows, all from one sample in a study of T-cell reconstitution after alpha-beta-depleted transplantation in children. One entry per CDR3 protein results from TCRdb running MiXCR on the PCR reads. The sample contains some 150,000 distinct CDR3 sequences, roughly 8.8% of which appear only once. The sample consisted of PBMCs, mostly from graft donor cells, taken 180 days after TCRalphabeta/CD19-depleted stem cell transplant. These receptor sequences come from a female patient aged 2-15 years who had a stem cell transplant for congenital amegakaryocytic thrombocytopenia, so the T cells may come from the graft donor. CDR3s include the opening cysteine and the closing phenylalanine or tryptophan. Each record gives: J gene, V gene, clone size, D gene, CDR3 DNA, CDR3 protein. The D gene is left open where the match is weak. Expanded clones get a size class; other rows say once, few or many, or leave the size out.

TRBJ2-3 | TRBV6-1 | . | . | TGTGCCAGTTTACTGGACAGATCCACAGATACGCAGTATTTT | CASLLDRSTDTQYF
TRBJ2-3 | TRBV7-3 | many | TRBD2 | TGTGCCAGCAGCCCTACACCGGGAGGTGCAGATACGCAGTATTTT | CASSPTPGGADTQYF
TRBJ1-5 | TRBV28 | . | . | TGTGCCAGCAGCTCCGGGACGGTCTATAATCAGCCCCAGCATTTT | CASSSGTVYNQPQHF
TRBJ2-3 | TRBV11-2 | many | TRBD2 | TGTGCCAGCAGGCAAGCCGGGGACTACGACTGGGATACGCAGTATTTT | CASRQAGDYDWDTQYF
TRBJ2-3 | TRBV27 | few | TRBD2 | TGTGCCAGCTCTCCGACTAGCGGGAATATAGATACGCAGTATTTT | CASSPTSGNIDTQYF
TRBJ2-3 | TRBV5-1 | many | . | TGCGCCAGCAGCTTGCGGGTTAGGGGCACAGATACGCAGTATTTT | CASSLRVRGTDTQYF
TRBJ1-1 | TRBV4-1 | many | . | TGCGCCAGCAGCCAAGTGAACATGGGGCTGAAGATGAACACTGAAGCTTTCTTT | CASSQVNMGLKMNTEAFF
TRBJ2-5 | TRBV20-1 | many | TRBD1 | TGCAGTGCTTCCGGGACAGGGGTTTTGAGGGTCATTGGAGAGACCCAGTACTTC | CSASGTGVLRVIGETQYF
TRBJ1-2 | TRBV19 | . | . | TGTGCCAGTAGTATTCTTGTGGGGCCGACCTATGGCTACACCTTC | CASSILVGPTYGYTF
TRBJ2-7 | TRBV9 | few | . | TGTGCCAGCAGCATCTCACCTGACGCGGGCCACGAGCAGTACTTC | CASSISPDAGHEQYF
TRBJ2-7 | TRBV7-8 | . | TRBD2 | TGTGCCAGCAGCCGGCGGAGGGGACAGGGGACTAGCGGGAGCTACGAGCAGTACTTC | CASSRRRGQGTSGSYEQYF
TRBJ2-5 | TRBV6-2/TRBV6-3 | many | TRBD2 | TGTGCCAGCAGTCCCACGGGACTAGCTGGGACCCAGTACTTC | CASSPTGLAGTQYF
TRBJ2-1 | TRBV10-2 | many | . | TGCGCCAGCAGTCCGGGACTGAGCTACAGTGAGCAGTTCTTC | CASSPGLSYSEQFF
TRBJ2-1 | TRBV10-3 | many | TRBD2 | TGTGCCATCGGGACTAGCGGGAGCAATGAGCAGTTCTTC | CAIGTSGSNEQFF
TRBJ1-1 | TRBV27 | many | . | TGTGCCAGCAGTTTTCGTGGGACGAACACTGAAGCTTTCTTT | CASSFRGTNTEAFF
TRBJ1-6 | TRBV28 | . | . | TGTGCCAGCAGTTTATCGGCACCTTATAATTCACCCCTCCACTTT | CASSLSAPYNSPLHF
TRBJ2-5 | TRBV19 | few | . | TGTGCCAGTAGTACCAGTGAGACCCAGTACTTC | CASSTSETQYF
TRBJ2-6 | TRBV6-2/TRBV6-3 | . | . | TGTGCCAGCAGTTACTATCGGGGATCTGGGGCCAACGTCCTGACTTTC | CASSYYRGSGANVLTF
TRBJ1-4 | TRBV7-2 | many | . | TGTGCCAGCAGCTTAGTAGCTGGGGAAAATGAAAAACTGTTTTTT | CASSLVAGENEKLFF
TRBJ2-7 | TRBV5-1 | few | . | TGCGCCAGCAGCTTGGGACTTAGAGGGAAGTCCCCCTACGAGCAGTACTTC | CASSLGLRGKSPYEQYF
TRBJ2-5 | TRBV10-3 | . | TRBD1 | TGTGCCAGCGGACAGGGTTCATCGGAGACCCAGTACTTC | CASGQGSSETQYF
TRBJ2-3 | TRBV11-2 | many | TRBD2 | TGTGCCAGCAGCTTAGACGGGACTAGCGGGAGGGCGGATACGCAGTATTTT | CASSLDGTSGRADTQYF
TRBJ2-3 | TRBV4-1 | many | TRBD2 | TGCGCCAGCAGCCAATTACCGGGACTAGCGAGCACAGATACGCAGTATTTT | CASSQLPGLASTDTQYF
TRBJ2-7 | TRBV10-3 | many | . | TGTGCCATCAGTGAGAATCGGGCGGGATTTACCTACGAGCAGTACTTC | CAISENRAGFTYEQYF